The 15 T cell receptor beta chains given below trace back to one sample, sequenced in a study of blood T cell repertoires in COVID-19. The table came from immunoSEQ multiplex PCR; TCRdb's copy has only in-frame clones and leaves some out. The table includes 130,000 to 150,000 clones, 70% to 90% detected once. Input material: peripheral blood. The source of these receptors is a human donor with acute or convalescent COVID-19. The donor label of this sample is uncertain.

The genes are TRBV5-4 and TRBJ1-5; the D is unclear. V was shortened by 2 bases and J by 1 base, with 10 bases between the two germline ends. This CDR3 comprises 15 residues. Per the germline V gene, CDR1 is SGHNT and CDR2 is YYREEE (reference sequence). The CDR3 here is CASSLGAESNQPQHF. The CDR3 DNA reads TGTGCCAGCAGCTTAGGCGCGGAAAGCAATCAGCCCCAGCATTTT.

The gene calls are TRBV5-4 and TRBJ2-2, with a weak D call TRBD2 (5 bases). Trimming took 3 bases from V and 2 from J, leaving 8 bases between them. From germline, CDR1 is SGHNT and CDR2 YYREEE (reference sequence). The CDR3 is made up of 14 amino acids. The CDR3 protein is CASSSGDNTGELFF. CDR3 in DNA: TGTGCCAGCAGCTCCGGGGATAACACCGGGGAGCTGTTTTTT.

The rearrangement links TRBV7-2 to TRBJ2-3, with 7 bases aligning to TRBD1. The CDR3 length is 15 residues. Germline CDR1 and CDR2: SGHTA and FQGNSA. The V segment lost 5 bases and the J segment 2 bases; nucleotides outside the gene matches: 7. DNA for the CDR3: TGTGCCAGCAGCACCCGACAGGGATTCACAGATACGCAGTATTTT. Translated, it gives CASSTRQGFTDTQYF.

This chain joins TRBV15 and TRBJ2-7; 7 nucleotides match TRBD2. Germline V CDR1 and CDR2: LNHNV, YYDKDF (reference sequence). This CDR3 spans 15 amino acids. The ends lost 0 bases at V and 7 bases at J; junction bases unmatched: 9. CDR3 sequence (DNA): TGTGCCACCAGCAGAGATCTAGCCGGGGGGAAGGAGCAGTACTTC. It codes for CATSRDLAGGKEQYF. Combining the CDR3 with reference TRBV15 and TRBJ2-7 gives the whole variable domain DAMVIQNPRYQVTQFGKPVTLSCSQTLNHNVMYWYQQKSSQAPKLLFHYYDKDFNNEADTPDNFQSRRPNTSFCFLDIRSPGLGDTAMYLCATSRDLAGGKEQYFGPGTRLTVT.

The chain recombines TRBV7-8 with TRBJ2-3; D remains ambiguous. The germline V gene has CDR1 SGHVS and CDR2 FQNEAQ. The CDR3 runs to 13 residues. Trimming cost V 5 bases and J 0 bases, with 6 bases left between them. CDR3 in amino acids: CASSLYSTDTQYF. DNA of the CDR3: TGTGCCAGCAGCCTCTATAGCACAGATACGCAGTATTTT.

This rearrangement joins TRBV4-3 to TRBJ2-1, with D maybe TRBD2 (6 bases). CDR1 is LGHNA and CDR2 is YSLEER in the germline V gene. The V end was cut by 3 bases, the J end by 9 bases, with 15 bases between. The CDR3 extends over 14 amino acids. CDR3 DNA: TGCGCCAGCAGCCAGGAGGGTTTGTACGGTGAGCAGTTCTTC. It codes for CASSQEGLYGEQFF.

In this sample, this clone turned up once. V is TRBV6-2 or TRBV6-3 and J is TRBJ2-7; possibly TRBD1 for D (6 bases). Germline CDR1 MNHEY, CDR2 SVGEGT. This CDR3 region has 14 residues. Trimming left V 2 bases short and J 3 bases short, with 11 bases between. The CDR3 DNA reads as TGTGCCAGCAGTTACGGGGGCAGGGACTACGAGCAGTACGTC. It specifies CASSYGGRDYEQYV.

The gene calls are TRBV5-4 and TRBJ2-7; TRBD2 is a possible D gene (6 bases). CDR3 length equals 15 residues. Per germline, CDR1 SGHNT and CDR2 YYREEE (reference sequence). V dropped 3 bases and J dropped 4 bases, with 17 bases sitting between them. The CDR3 spells CASSSSGTYKYEQYV. The CDR3 DNA sequence: TGTGCCAGCAGCTCCTCCGGGACTTACAAATACGAGCAGTACGTC.

This clone appeared once. The same CDR3 can be traced to other DNA sequences in this sample. This chain joins TRBV7-3 and TRBJ1-2, with D possibly being TRBD1 (5 bases). Germline CDR1 reads SGHTA; CDR2 reads FQGTGA. The CDR3 is made up of 15 amino acids. Trimming took off 5 bases at V and 0 bases at J, with 13 bases between the two ends. This CDR3 reads CASSLRGDSNYGYTF. CDR3 in DNA: TGTGCCAGCAGCCTAAGAGGGGACTCTAACTATGGCTACACCTTC.

The chain recombines TRBV14 with TRBJ1-2; a weak D match, TRBD1 (6 bases). The V gene's germline CDR1 is SGHDN and CDR2 FVKESK. There are 15 residues in the CDR3. Trimming removed 5 bases at V and 1 base at J, with 14 bases between. The CDR3 loop is CASSTTGTLNYGYTF. The CDR3 DNA reads as TGTGCCAGCAGCACCACCGGGACACTTAACTATGGCTACACCTTC.

The CDR3 sequence is CASSLTGGNNEKLFF. CDR3 coding DNA: TGTGCCAGCAGCTTAACGGGAGGAAATAATGAAAAACTGTTTTTT. The chain employs TRBV7-9 and TRBJ1-4, with D unresolved. Germline CDR1 and CDR2: SEHNR and FQNEAQ (reference sequence). V dropped 2 bases and J dropped 4 bases, with 11 bases sitting between them. The CDR3 is made up of 15 amino acids.

This clone was picked up a small number of times. This chain uses TRBV7-3 with TRBJ2-7, with D maybe TRBD1 (6 bases). Trimming removed 2 bases from V and 7 bases from J, with 12 bases in between. CDR3 size: 13 residues. Germline CDR1 is SGHTA and CDR2 is FQGTGA. CDR3 protein: CASSLYREREQYF. The CDR3 DNA follows: TGTGCCAGCAGCTTATACAGGGAGCGAGAGCAGTACTTC.

The table lists this clone with a count of one. J is TRBJ2-7 and V is TRBV11-2; 8 bases line up with TRBD2. This CDR3 has 16 amino acids. From germline, CDR1 is SGHAT and CDR2 FQNNGV. V was pared by 0 bases and J by 3 bases, with 7 bases of the junction left unmatched. CDR3 nucleotide sequence: TGTGCCAGCAGCTTAGATCTCAGCGGGGGATTCTACGAGCAGTACTTC. It translates to CASSLDLSGGFYEQYF.

The chain couples TRBV5-6 to TRBJ1-1; TRBD1 aligns across 10 bases. V trimming: 0 bases; J trimming: 13 bases; junction bases outside the gene matches: 3. The V gene's germline CDR1 is SGHDT and CDR2 YYEEEE. This CDR3 comprises 12 residues. In DNA form, the CDR3 reads TGTGCCAGCAGCTTGGCCGGACAGGGGGTTTTCTTT. It translates to CASSLAGQGVFF.

This chain links TRBV28 with TRBJ1-1; TRBD1 is a possible D gene (6 bases). The ends were cut back, 0 bases at V and 4 bases at J, with 9 bases in the middle. This CDR3 comprises 14 residues. Per germline, CDR1 MDHEN and CDR2 SYDVKM. As DNA, the CDR3 is TGTGCCAGCAGTTTATGGGGACACGGCACTGAAGCTTTCTTT. It is translated as CASSLWGHGTEAFF.